These T cell receptor beta chains were read from a single sample in a study of T-cell reconstitution after alpha-beta-depleted transplantation in children. TCRdb re-called the PCR reads with MiXCR, one entry per CDR3 protein. The table records roughly 180,000 distinct CDR3 sequences, around 10% of them present only once. The sample consisted of PBMCs, taken before TCRalphabeta/CD19-depleted stem cell transplant. The source is a boy younger than 10 with acute myeloid leukemia, due to receive a stem cell transplant. The CDR3 runs from the conserved cysteine through the conserved F or W. A D gene is named only where the DNA matches it firmly. Clone size is not always given. Where it is, it says once, few, many or a class for expanded clones.

D gene: .; clone size: many; V gene: TRBV6-1; J gene: TRBJ1-5; CDR3 DNA: TGTGCCAGCAGTGAAGAACAGGGTGCTCAGCCCCAGCATTTT; CDR3 protein: CASSEEQGAQPQHF
D gene: .; clone size: many; V gene: TRBV4-2; J gene: TRBJ2-7; CDR3 DNA: TGTGCCAGCAGCCAAGGGTCCAGCGAGGGCGAGCAGTACTTC; CDR3 protein: CASSQGSSEGEQYF
D gene: .; clone size: many; V gene: TRBV5-1; J gene: TRBJ1-1; CDR3 DNA: TGCGCCAGCAGCTTGGCGGGGGTCCGGGGGCCGACTTCTGAAGCTTTCTTT; CDR3 protein: CASSLAGVRGPTSEAFF
D gene: TRBD1; clone size: few; V gene: TRBV6-1; J gene: TRBJ1-2; CDR3 DNA: TGTGCCATTGACAGGGTAGCTAACTATGGCTACACCTTC; CDR3 protein: CAIDRVANYGYTF
D gene: .; clone size: many; V gene: TRBV4-1; J gene: TRBJ1-1; CDR3 DNA: TGCGCCAGCAGAGGACCGTGGGGCACTGAAGCTTTCTTT; CDR3 protein: CASRGPWGTEAFF
D gene: TRBD1; clone size: many; V gene: TRBV5-1; J gene: TRBJ2-2; CDR3 DNA: TGCGCCAGCAGCTTACAGGGGGCGGACACCGGGGAGCTGTTTTTT; CDR3 protein: CASSLQGADTGELFF
D gene: TRBD1; clone size: many; V gene: TRBV7-6; J gene: TRBJ2-3; CDR3 DNA: TGTGCCAGCAGCTTAGATAGCCCAGGGGGCGGAATCACAGATACGCAGTATTTT; CDR3 protein: CASSLDSPGGGITDTQYF
D gene: .; clone size: many; V gene: TRBV10-3; J gene: TRBJ2-1; CDR3 DNA: TGTGCCATCAGTCGCGTGGACACCTACAATGAGCAGTTCTTC; CDR3 protein: CAISRVDTYNEQFF
D gene: .; clone size: many; V gene: TRBV20-1; J gene: TRBJ1-2; CDR3 DNA: TGCAGTGCCCCTCTCAATGATGGCTACACCTTC; CDR3 protein: CSAPLNDGYTF
D gene: .; clone size: many; V gene: TRBV4-1; J gene: TRBJ2-7; CDR3 DNA: TGCGCCAGCAGCCAGTACAGGGAGGATCCCTACGAGCAGTACTTC; CDR3 protein: CASSQYREDPYEQYF
D gene: .; clone size: .; V gene: TRBV6-1; J gene: TRBJ2-7; CDR3 DNA: TGTGCCAGCAGTGAATCTTGGGCTTGGGAGCAGTACTTC; CDR3 protein: CASSESWAWEQYF
D gene: TRBD2; clone size: many; V gene: TRBV4-2; J gene: TRBJ2-1; CDR3 DNA: TGTGCCAGCAGCCAAGAATTAGCGGGGGGCATCGACAATGAGCAGTTCTTC; CDR3 protein: CASSQELAGGIDNEQFF
D gene: .; clone size: .; V gene: TRBV12-3/TRBV12-4; J gene: TRBJ1-1; CDR3 DNA: TGTGCCAGCACCCTTTTTGGGGATGGTGAAGCTTTCTTT; CDR3 protein: CASTLFGDGEAFF
D gene: TRBD2; clone size: many; V gene: TRBV7-9; J gene: TRBJ2-2; CDR3 DNA: TGTGCCAGCAGACTTAGCGGGGGTAACACCGGGGAGCTGTTTTTT; CDR3 protein: CASRLSGGNTGELFF
D gene: TRBD2; clone size: many; V gene: TRBV20-1; J gene: TRBJ2-5; CDR3 DNA: TGCAGTGCACCCCAGGGAGGGCAGTACTTC; CDR3 protein: CSAPQGGQYF
D gene: TRBD2; clone size: many; V gene: TRBV10-3; J gene: TRBJ2-6; CDR3 DNA: TGTGCCATCAGTTCTAGCGGGGGAAGCTCTGGGGCCAACGTCCTGACTTTC; CDR3 protein: CAISSSGGSSGANVLTF
D gene: .; clone size: many; V gene: TRBV4-1; J gene: TRBJ1-3; CDR3 DNA: TGCGCCAGCAGCCCTATCGGTACCGAGGTGGGAAACACCATATATTTT; CDR3 protein: CASSPIGTEVGNTIYF
D gene: TRBD1; clone size: many; V gene: TRBV4-1; J gene: TRBJ1-2; CDR3 DNA: TGCGCCAGCAGCCTCCAGGACAGGGAAAACTATGGCTACACCTTC; CDR3 protein: CASSLQDRENYGYTF
D gene: TRBD2; clone size: few; V gene: TRBV20-1; J gene: TRBJ2-1; CDR3 DNA: TGCAGTGCTAGAGATCTGATGGCGGGAGGCGTCAGCTCCTACAATGAGCAGTTCTTC; CDR3 protein: CSARDLMAGGVSSYNEQFF
D gene: .; clone size: many; V gene: TRBV10-3; J gene: TRBJ1-2; CDR3 DNA: TGTGCCATCAGTGATTACAGCGGAAACTATGGCTACACCTTC; CDR3 protein: CAISDYSGNYGYTF
D gene: .; clone size: many; V gene: TRBV5-1; J gene: TRBJ1-4; CDR3 DNA: TGCGCCAGCAGCGAGAGGGGAACTAATGAAAAACTTTTTTTT; CDR3 protein: CASSERGTNEKLFF
D gene: .; clone size: many; V gene: TRBV5-1; J gene: TRBJ2-4; CDR3 DNA: TGCGCCAGCAGCTTGGTCCCATCGTTGTCAGCGCTTCGGGGGCCGTGGGCCAAAAACATTCAGTACTTC; CDR3 protein: CASSLVPSLSALRGPWAKNIQYF
D gene: .; clone size: many; V gene: TRBV7-8; J gene: TRBJ1-3; CDR3 DNA: TGTGCCAGCAGCTTAGAGGTGGTCCGGGGAAACACCATATATTTT; CDR3 protein: CASSLEVVRGNTIYF
D gene: .; clone size: many; V gene: TRBV20-1; J gene: TRBJ1-4; CDR3 DNA: TGCAGTGCTAGAGTCGGTGATGAAAAACTGTTTTTT; CDR3 protein: CSARVGDEKLFF
D gene: TRBD1; clone size: many; V gene: TRBV7-2; J gene: TRBJ1-6; CDR3 DNA: TGTGCCAGCAGCTTAGCCAGATGGGACAGGGGTAATTCACCCCTCCACTTT; CDR3 protein: CASSLARWDRGNSPLHF
D gene: .; clone size: many; V gene: TRBV5-1; J gene: TRBJ2-1; CDR3 DNA: TGCGCCAGCACGGTCCGTAGCGGCAGCTCCTACAATGAGCAGTTCTTC; CDR3 protein: CASTVRSGSSYNEQFF
D gene: TRBD1; clone size: many; V gene: TRBV5-1; J gene: TRBJ2-1; CDR3 DNA: TGCGCCAGCAGCAGGGGACAGGGGAGCGATGAGCAGTTCTTC; CDR3 protein: CASSRGQGSDEQFF
D gene: .; clone size: many; V gene: TRBV6-1; J gene: TRBJ1-6; CDR3 DNA: TGTGCCAGCAGACCTGGACAAGTCGGTAATTCACCCCTCCACTTT; CDR3 protein: CASRPGQVGNSPLHF
D gene: TRBD2; clone size: .; V gene: TRBV2; J gene: TRBJ2-1; CDR3 DNA: TGTGCCAGCAGCGCCGGGACTACTCCCTACATTGAGCAGTTCTTC; CDR3 protein: CASSAGTTPYIEQFF
D gene: .; clone size: many; V gene: TRBV15; J gene: TRBJ1-2; CDR3 DNA: TGTGCCACCAGCAGAGATTCGGATGGGGCGGAGGGCTACACCTTC; CDR3 protein: CATSRDSDGAEGYTF
D gene: .; clone size: many; V gene: TRBV15; J gene: TRBJ1-6; CDR3 DNA: TGTGCCACCAGCGGCGGGGATAGTTATTCACCCCTCCACTTT; CDR3 protein: CATSGGDSYSPLHF
D gene: .; clone size: many; V gene: TRBV12-3/TRBV12-4; J gene: TRBJ2-7; CDR3 DNA: TGTGCCAGCAGCGACACTTTCTCCTACGAGCAGTACTTC; CDR3 protein: CASSDTFSYEQYF
D gene: .; clone size: many; V gene: TRBV27; J gene: TRBJ2-2; CDR3 DNA: TGTGCCAGCAGTTTATACGGGGGCCGGGACACCGGGGAGCTGTTTTTT; CDR3 protein: CASSLYGGRDTGELFF
D gene: TRBD2; clone size: many; V gene: TRBV6-2/TRBV6-3; J gene: TRBJ2-2; CDR3 DNA: TGTGCCAGCAGTTCCCCACCGGGACTAGCGGTAACCGGGGAGCTGTTTTTT; CDR3 protein: CASSSPPGLAVTGELFF
D gene: .; clone size: .; V gene: TRBV28; J gene: TRBJ2-1; CDR3 DNA: TGTGCCAGCAGTTCCCGCACTATCTCCTACAATGAGCAGTTCTTC; CDR3 protein: CASSSRTISYNEQFF
D gene: .; clone size: many; V gene: TRBV7-7; J gene: TRBJ2-5; CDR3 DNA: TGTGCCAGCAGCCAGTCTGTTGAAGAGACCCAGTACTTC; CDR3 protein: CASSQSVEETQYF
D gene: .; clone size: many; V gene: TRBV18; J gene: TRBJ2-6; CDR3 DNA: TGTGCCAGCTCACAATTCGACTCTGGGGCCAACGTCCTGACTTTC; CDR3 protein: CASSQFDSGANVLTF
D gene: .; clone size: many; V gene: TRBV27; J gene: TRBJ2-2; CDR3 DNA: TGTGCCAGCAGTTTAGTCCTAGCCCTCACCGGGGAGCTGTTTTTT; CDR3 protein: CASSLVLALTGELFF
D gene: TRBD1; clone size: many; V gene: TRBV5-1; J gene: TRBJ1-1; CDR3 DNA: TGCGCCAGCAGTGATTGGAGCAGGGGGGACACTGAAGCTTTCTTT; CDR3 protein: CASSDWSRGDTEAFF
D gene: TRBD2; clone size: many; V gene: TRBV27; J gene: TRBJ2-1; CDR3 DNA: TGTGCCAGCAGTTTATTTTCTAGCGGCACCAATGAGCAGTTCTTC; CDR3 protein: CASSLFSSGTNEQFF
D gene: TRBD1; clone size: .; V gene: TRBV19; J gene: TRBJ1-2; CDR3 DNA: TGTGCCAGTAGCCGGGACAGCCTCTATGGCTACACCTTC; CDR3 protein: CASSRDSLYGYTF
D gene: .; clone size: many; V gene: TRBV5-5; J gene: TRBJ2-1; CDR3 DNA: TGTGCCAGCAGCTTGATTGGCGGCACCTACAATGAGCAGTTCTTC; CDR3 protein: CASSLIGGTYNEQFF
D gene: .; clone size: many; V gene: TRBV5-1; J gene: TRBJ1-3; CDR3 DNA: TGCGCCAGCAGCTTGGTGGGGGAGTTGCCGGGAAACACCATATATTTT; CDR3 protein: CASSLVGELPGNTIYF
D gene: .; clone size: .; V gene: TRBV28; J gene: TRBJ2-3; CDR3 DNA: TGTGCCAGCAGTTTCCTGAGCACAGATACGCAGTATTTT; CDR3 protein: CASSFLSTDTQYF
D gene: TRBD1; clone size: many; V gene: TRBV2; J gene: TRBJ2-3; CDR3 DNA: TGTGCCAGCAGCGAAGACAGGGGAACAGATACGCAGTATTTT; CDR3 protein: CASSEDRGTDTQYF
D gene: .; clone size: many; V gene: TRBV28; J gene: TRBJ1-2; CDR3 DNA: TGTGCCAGCAGTTCCCAGGGCGGTTTGGATGGCTACACCTTC; CDR3 protein: CASSSQGGLDGYTF
D gene: .; clone size: many; V gene: TRBV5-1; J gene: TRBJ1-2; CDR3 DNA: TGCGCCAGCAGCCCGGACGGGGGCCACCTCTATGGCTACACCTTC; CDR3 protein: CASSPDGGHLYGYTF
D gene: .; clone size: many; V gene: TRBV2; J gene: TRBJ2-2; CDR3 DNA: TGTGCCAGCAGCCTTAGTGCATCCGGGGAGCTGTTTTTT; CDR3 protein: CASSLSASGELFF
D gene: TRBD1; clone size: many; V gene: TRBV10-3; J gene: TRBJ2-5; CDR3 DNA: TGTGCCATCAGCGGGACAGGCCAAGAGACCCAGTACTTC; CDR3 protein: CAISGTGQETQYF
D gene: .; clone size: many; V gene: TRBV12-3/TRBV12-4; J gene: TRBJ1-3; CDR3 DNA: TGTGCCAGCAGTTTTTGGGTTACCGGAAACACCATATATTTT; CDR3 protein: CASSFWVTGNTIYF
D gene: .; clone size: many; V gene: TRBV6-1; J gene: TRBJ2-2; CDR3 DNA: TGTGCCAGCAGTCTGACCCCGCCCGGGGAGCTGTTTTTT; CDR3 protein: CASSLTPPGELFF